This TCR beta chain was identified in a study of blood T cell repertoires in COVID-19. Study at large: Sources were T cells, B-cell-depleted T cells, or PBMCs; the material itself was cDNA or gDNA.

As originally analysed: By means of reference gene primer amplification, nucleated cell counts were estimated. Sequencing used immunoSEQ multiplex PCR; TCRdb keeps in-frame clones, though not all of them. The V and J calls and the clone size are those of that table, but D and trimming were determined from the DNA. The sample shows over 300,000 clones, around 89% of them seen only once. Germline-derived CDR1 and CDR2 are LNHDA and SQIVND (reference sequence). The V gene end was trimmed by 4 bases and the J gene end by 0 bases; junction bases not matched to a gene: 13. The CDR3 has 18 amino acids. This receptor was taken from a man younger than 35 who had recovered from COVID-19. The specimen was peripheral blood. The V gene is TRBV19, the J gene TRBJ2-3, with 7 bases identical to TRBD2. The CDR3 region is CASSKERDASTSTDTQYF. The CDR3 nucleotides read TGTGCCAGTAGTAAGGAGCGGGATGCTTCGACTAGCACAGATACGCAGTATTTT.